The 20 T cell receptor beta chains below all came from one sample that was sequenced in a study of cytomegalovirus exposure and HLA in healthy donors. This table comes from immunoSEQ multiplex PCR, and its TCRdb copy is limited to in-frame clones, with some not included. The sample includes around 250,000 clones, roughly 91% of them seen just once. Sequencing was performed on PBMCs. The receptors stem from a woman in her twenties or thirties in good health and CMV-seronegative.

The chain joins TRBV27 to TRBJ2-6; 10 positions agree with TRBD1. The J segment lost 0 bases and the V segment lost 8 bases, leaving 16 bases of the junction unmatched. The CDR3 has 20 residues. Germline CDR1 reads MNHEY; CDR2 reads SMNVEV (reference sequence). CDR3 DNA sequence: TGTGCCAGCCGTAGACTGGTCGATCGGACAGGGGGCTCTGGGGCCAACGTCCTGACTTTC. Residues: CASRRLVDRTGGSGANVLTF.

This clone was found once. This chain links TRBV11-1 with TRBJ1-5; 8 nucleotides agree with TRBD1. The CDR3 contains 15 residues. In germline, CDR1 is SGHAT, CDR2 FQDESV (reference sequence). Trimming took 5 bases from V and 8 from J; bases not matched to a gene: 11. The CDR3 protein is CASSTETGVGEPQHF. The CDR3 nucleotides are TGTGCCAGCAGCACAGAGACAGGGGTTGGAGAGCCCCAGCATTTT.

The chain uses TRBV2 and TRBJ2-2; 9 positions agree with TRBD2. Germline assignment: CDR1 SNHLY and CDR2 FYNNEI. Trimming at V came to 1 base and at J to 4 bases, leaving 19 bases not matched to a gene. The CDR3 covers 21 residues. The CDR3 region is CASSEEMREGLNSGVTGELFF. The CDR3 coding sequence is TGTGCCAGCAGTGAAGAGATGCGGGAGGGCCTGAACTCAGGGGTCACCGGGGAGCTGTTTTTT.

This clone was seen just once. The V and J genes are TRBV4-2 and TRBJ1-2, with 7 positions matching TRBD1. The germline CDR1 and CDR2 sequences are LGHNA and YNFKEQ. The CDR3 has 16 amino acids. V trimming: 0 bases; J trimming: 2 bases; junction bases outside the gene matches: 6. CDR3 sequence (DNA): TGTGCCAGCAGCCAAGAGAAGGGCAGGGGGAACTATGGCTACACCTTC. As protein: CASSQEKGRGNYGYTF.

The CDR3: CSVVNTEAFF. For the CDR3, the DNA is TGCAGCGTTGTTAACACTGAAGCTTTCTTT. The chain has TRBV29-1 and TRBJ1-1; no reliable D call. The length of the CDR3 is 10 residues. Germline-derived CDR1 and CDR2 are SQVTM and ANQGSEA. Trimming stripped 4 bases from V and 2 bases from J, with 2 bases between.

The V call is TRBV10-2, the J call TRBJ2-1; D unclear. Germline CDR1 is WSHSY and CDR2 is SAAADI. Trimming took 3 bases from V and 4 from J, leaving 13 bases between them. CDR3 size: 15 residues. In DNA, the CDR3 is TGCGCCAGCAGTGAACGGCTTTTACCGTACAATGAGCAGTTCTTC. This translates into CASSERLLPYNEQFF.

V is TRBV6-1 and J is TRBJ2-2; 12 positions agree with TRBD2. Germline CDR1 reads MNHNS; CDR2 reads SASEGT. V shed 8 bases and J 5 bases; nucleotides not matched to a gene: 0. This CDR3 has 13 amino acids. CDR3 sequence reads: CASGTSGTGELFF. The CDR3 region has the DNA TGTGCCAGCGGGACTAGCGGGACCGGGGAGCTGTTTTTT.

The V call is TRBV5-6, the J call TRBJ2-1, with D possibly matching TRBD2 (6 bases). Germline CDR1 is SGHDT and CDR2 is YYEEEE. The V and J ends lost 1 base and 8 bases respectively, with 10 bases between them. This CDR3 contains 13 residues. The CDR3 loop is CASSLMGGDEQFF. The CDR3 bases are TGTGCCAGCAGCTTGATGGGGGGTGATGAGCAGTTCTTC.

This chain links TRBV4-1 with TRBJ2-1, with TRBD2 matching over 8 bases. The CDR3 is made up of 14 amino acids. Germline assignment: CDR1 MGHRA and CDR2 YSYEKL. Unmatched junction bases numbered 3, after V lost 0 bases and J lost 8 bases. The CDR3 loop is CASSQDAGGYEQFF. CDR3 DNA: TGCGCCAGCAGCCAAGATGCGGGGGGATATGAGCAGTTCTTC.

The V call is TRBV27, the J call TRBJ2-7; D tentatively reads TRBD1 or TRBD2 (5 bases each). The length of the CDR3 is 13 residues. The germline CDR1 and CDR2 sequences are MNHEY and SMNVEV (reference sequence). The V gene lost 5 bases and the J gene lost 6 bases, with 14 bases spanning the gap. DNA of the CDR3: TGTGCCAGCAGTCCCCGTACCGGGGCCGAGCAGTACTTC. This translates into CASSPRTGAEQYF.

This rearrangement joins TRBV11-2 to TRBJ2-7; possibly TRBD2 for D (5 bases). Germline V CDR1 and CDR2: SGHAT, FQNNGV. The CDR3 consists of 16 residues. V lost 5 bases, J lost 1 base, and 18 bases lay in between. The CDR3 region is CASSTRKRGGSYEQYF. The CDR3 nucleotides read TGTGCCAGCAGCACACGGAAGCGCGGCGGGTCCTACGAGCAGTACTTC.

The chain employs TRBV29-1 and TRBJ2-7; D might be TRBD1 or TRBD2, each matching 5 bases. The germline CDR1 and CDR2 sequences are SQVTM and ANQGSEA. CDR3 length: 13 amino acids. Trimming left V 6 bases short and J 2 bases short, with 14 bases between. The CDR3 spells CSVPGTNPYEQYF. CDR3 in DNA: TGCAGCGTGCCCGGGACCAATCCCTACGAGCAGTACTTC.

This clone was seen a single time. This chain connects TRBV7-8 to TRBJ2-7; 7 nucleotides agree with TRBD1. Per the germline V gene, CDR1 is SGHVS and CDR2 is FQNEAQ. The V and J ends lost 5 bases and 3 bases, in that order; junction bases with no gene match: 4. This CDR3 is built from 13 residues. The CDR3 is CASSPGQDYEQYF. In DNA, the CDR3 is TGTGCCAGCAGCCCCGGACAGGACTACGAGCAGTACTTC.

J is TRBJ2-7 and V is TRBV15; 7 nucleotides match TRBD2. Germline values: CDR1 LNHNV, CDR2 YYDKDF (reference sequence). V dropped 0 bases and J dropped 1; count of bases not matched to a gene: 9. The CDR3 consists of 17 residues. The CDR3 DNA sequence: TGTGCCACCAGCAGAGATATCTCTAGGGAGGGGTCCTACGAGCAGTACTTC. This codes for CATSRDISREGSYEQYF. The full variable domain, in which reference TRBV15 and TRBJ2-7 provide the parts outside the CDR3, is DAMVIQNPRYQVTQFGKPVTLSCSQTLNHNVMYWYQQKSSQAPKLLFHYYDKDFNNEADTPDNFQSRRPNTSFCFLDIRSPGLGDTAMYLCATSRDISREGSYEQYFGPGTRLTVT.

The chain links TRBV5-5 to TRBJ2-7; D uncertain. Germline loops: CDR1 SGHKS, CDR2 YYEKEE (reference sequence). V dropped 7 bases and J dropped 3 bases, with 20 bases sitting between them. CDR3 length equals 15 residues. The CDR3 bases are TGTGCCAGCCGGTACGAACCAGACACAGTCTACGAGCAGTACTTC. Translating it yields CASRYEPDTVYEQYF.

This rearrangement joins TRBV7-8 to TRBJ2-2; the D gene is possibly TRBD2 (5 bases). CDR1 SGHVS and CDR2 FQNEAQ come from the germline V gene. The CDR3 consists of 17 residues. Trimming left V 5 bases short and J 1 base short, with 17 bases between. The CDR3 here is CASSPFGGMGNTGELFF. The CDR3 nucleotides read TGTGCCAGCAGCCCATTTGGAGGCATGGGGAACACCGGGGAGCTGTTTTTT.

This sequence joins TRBV14 and TRBJ2-7; tentative D call: TRBD1 (5 bases). V gave up 0 bases and J gave up 0 bases, with 9 bases separating them. The V gene's germline CDR1 is SGHDN and CDR2 FVKESK. The CDR3 sequence is 15 residues long. Here the CDR3 reads CASSQEFQGSYEQYF. The CDR3 nucleotides read TGTGCCAGCAGCCAAGAATTTCAGGGCTCCTACGAGCAGTACTTC. The whole variable domain, filled in from reference TRBV14 and TRBJ2-7, reads EAGVTQFPSHSVIEKGQTVTLRCDPISGHDNLYWYRRVMGKEIKFLLHFVKESKQDESGMPNNRFLAERTGGTYSTLKVQPAELEDSGVYFCASSQEFQGSYEQYFGPGTRLTVT.

V is TRBV11-2 and J is TRBJ1-1; D is undetermined. The CDR3 spans 13 residues. Germline values: CDR1 SGHAT, CDR2 FQNNGV. V lost 3 bases, J lost 1 base, and 6 bases lay in between. For the CDR3, the DNA is TGTGCCAGCAGCTTTGGCTGGAACACTGAAGCTTTCTTT. Translating it yields CASSFGWNTEAFF.

This clone was detected only a few times. The gene calls are TRBV18 and TRBJ1-2; D possibly corresponds to TRBD1 (5 bases). The CDR3 length is 13 residues. The V end lost 2 bases, the J end lost 5 bases, and 9 bases lay between the germline ends. Germline lookup yields CDR1 KGHSH and CDR2 LQKENI. The CDR3 nucleotides are TGTGCCAGCTCACCAGATCGACAGTATGGCTACACCTTC. Translated: CASSPDRQYGYTF.

This rearrangement joins TRBV11-2 to TRBJ2-3; D is uncertain. The CDR3 has 16 residues. Trimming pared 5 bases from V and 3 bases from J, leaving 18 bases between. CDR1 is SGHAT, CDR2 FQNNGV, per germline. CDR3 in amino acids: CASSAQTRVVTDTQYF. In DNA form, the CDR3 reads TGTGCCAGCAGCGCCCAGACAAGAGTGGTAACAGATACGCAGTATTTT.